The clone carrying this TCR beta chain has a single count. Antigen unknown. This entry belongs to a study of memory CD4+ T cells and cytomegalovirus serostatus. Overall study results and limits: Median bootstrapped AUC for CMV status was around 0.95 originally, 0.9 to 0.93 US-trained.

CDR3 length: 13 amino acids. Germline CDR1 LNHDA, CDR2 SQIVND (reference sequence). The V and J ends lost 1 base and 4 bases respectively, with 7 bases between them. The sort gate was single viable CD3+CD4+CD8-CD45RO+ cells for memory CD4+ T cells. In the original processing: After removing out-of-frame reads, 2,204,828 distinct TCRbeta sequences remained. Sequenced by immunoSEQ multiplex PCR; TCRdb stores in-frame clones only, minus some. V and J calls and clone size come straight from that table; D and trimming were deduced from the DNA. This sample carries 38,000 or so clones, roughly 83% of them seen once, and the ten largest clones take approximately 0.77%.

The rearrangement links TRBV19 to TRBJ2-5; D not certain. This sequence was found in an adult in good health and CMV-seronegative. The sample was memory CD4+ T cells from blood. CDR3 in DNA: TGTGCCAGTAGTATAGCGGACCTAGAGACCCAGTACTTC. Residues: CASSIADLETQYF.